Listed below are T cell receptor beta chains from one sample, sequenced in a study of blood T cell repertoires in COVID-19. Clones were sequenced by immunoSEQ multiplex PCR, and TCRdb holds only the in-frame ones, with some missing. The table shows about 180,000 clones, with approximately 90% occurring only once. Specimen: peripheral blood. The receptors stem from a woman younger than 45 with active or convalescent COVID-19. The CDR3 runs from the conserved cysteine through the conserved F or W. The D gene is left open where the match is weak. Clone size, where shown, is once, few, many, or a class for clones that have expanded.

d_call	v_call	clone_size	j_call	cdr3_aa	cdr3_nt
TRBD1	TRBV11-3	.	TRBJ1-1	CASSTWTGVYAEAFF	TGTGCCAGCAGCACCTGGACAGGGGTTTATGCTGAAGCTTTCTTT
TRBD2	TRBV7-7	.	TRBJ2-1	CASSPSGGAANEQFF	TGTGCTAGCAGCCCTAGCGGGGGGGCAGCCAATGAGCAGTTCTTC
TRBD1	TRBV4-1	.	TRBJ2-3	CASSQDPAGGSTDTQYF	TGCGCCAGCAGCCAAGATCCGGCAGGGGGAAGCACAGATACGCAGTATTTT
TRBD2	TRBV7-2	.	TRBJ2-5	CASSGRVSGKWETQYF	TGTGCCAGCAGCGGACGGGTGAGCGGGAAATGGGAGACCCAGTACTTC
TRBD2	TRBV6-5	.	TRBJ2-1	CASRRGGGEQFF	TGTGCCAGCAGGCGGGGGGGAGGTGAGCAGTTCTTC
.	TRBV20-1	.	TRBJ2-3	CSASHTQAYTQYF	TGCAGTGCTAGTCACACACAGGCCTATACGCAGTATTTT
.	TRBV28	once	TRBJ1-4	CASSEWGRTNEKLFF	TGTGCCAGCAGCGAGTGGGGGCGAACTAATGAAAAACTGTTTTTT
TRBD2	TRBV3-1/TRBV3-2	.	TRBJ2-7	CASSQVPSGGREQYF	TGTGCCAGCAGCCAAGTCCCTAGCGGGGGGAGGGAGCAGTACTTC
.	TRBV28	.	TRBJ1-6	CATSQGGGSPLHF	TGTGCCACGTCACAGGGAGGGGGTTCACCCCTCCACTTT
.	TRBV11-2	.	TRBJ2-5	CASSSPMRVETQYF	TGTGCCAGCAGCTCCCCTATGAGGGTGGAGACCCAGTACTTC
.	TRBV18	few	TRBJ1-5	CASSPGAGSNQPQHF	TGTGCCAGCTCACCAGGGGCAGGAAGCAATCAGCCCCAGCATTTT
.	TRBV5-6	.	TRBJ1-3	CASSKQSSGNTIYF	TGTGCCAGCAGCAAACAGAGCTCTGGAAACACCATATATTTT
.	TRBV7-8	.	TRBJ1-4	CASSPSDRDTTNEKLFF	TGTGCCAGCAGCCCTTCTGACAGAGATACAACTAATGAAAAACTGTTTTTT
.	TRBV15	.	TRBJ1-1	CATSRGQGQAARRAEAFF	TGTGCCACCAGCAGAGGTCAGGGGCAAGCAGCGCGGCGGGCTGAAGCTTTCTTT
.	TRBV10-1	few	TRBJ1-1	CASSNLRGDGTEAFF	TGCGCCAGCAGCAACCTCCGGGGGGACGGGACTGAAGCTTTCTTT
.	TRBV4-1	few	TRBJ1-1	CASSQVVSSDTEAFF	TGCGCCAGCAGCCAAGTCGTCAGTAGCGACACTGAAGCTTTCTTT